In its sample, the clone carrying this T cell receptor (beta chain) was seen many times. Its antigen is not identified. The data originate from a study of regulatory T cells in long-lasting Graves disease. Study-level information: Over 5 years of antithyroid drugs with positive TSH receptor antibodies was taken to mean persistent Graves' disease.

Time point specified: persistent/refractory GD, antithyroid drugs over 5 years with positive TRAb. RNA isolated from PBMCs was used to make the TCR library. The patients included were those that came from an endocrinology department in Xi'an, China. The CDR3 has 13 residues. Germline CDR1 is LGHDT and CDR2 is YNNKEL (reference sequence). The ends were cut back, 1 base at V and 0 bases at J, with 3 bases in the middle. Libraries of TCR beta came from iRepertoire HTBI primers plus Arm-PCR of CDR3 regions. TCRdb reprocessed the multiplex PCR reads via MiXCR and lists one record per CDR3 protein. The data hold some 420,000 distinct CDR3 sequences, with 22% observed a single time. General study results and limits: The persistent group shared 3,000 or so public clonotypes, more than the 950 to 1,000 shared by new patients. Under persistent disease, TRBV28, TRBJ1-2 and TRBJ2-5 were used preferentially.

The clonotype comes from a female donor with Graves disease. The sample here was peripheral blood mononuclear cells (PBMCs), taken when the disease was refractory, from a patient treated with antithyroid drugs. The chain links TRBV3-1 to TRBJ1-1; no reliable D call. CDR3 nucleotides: TGTGCCAGCAGCCAAGTGATGAACACTGAAGCTTTCTTT. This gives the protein CASSQVMNTEAFF.